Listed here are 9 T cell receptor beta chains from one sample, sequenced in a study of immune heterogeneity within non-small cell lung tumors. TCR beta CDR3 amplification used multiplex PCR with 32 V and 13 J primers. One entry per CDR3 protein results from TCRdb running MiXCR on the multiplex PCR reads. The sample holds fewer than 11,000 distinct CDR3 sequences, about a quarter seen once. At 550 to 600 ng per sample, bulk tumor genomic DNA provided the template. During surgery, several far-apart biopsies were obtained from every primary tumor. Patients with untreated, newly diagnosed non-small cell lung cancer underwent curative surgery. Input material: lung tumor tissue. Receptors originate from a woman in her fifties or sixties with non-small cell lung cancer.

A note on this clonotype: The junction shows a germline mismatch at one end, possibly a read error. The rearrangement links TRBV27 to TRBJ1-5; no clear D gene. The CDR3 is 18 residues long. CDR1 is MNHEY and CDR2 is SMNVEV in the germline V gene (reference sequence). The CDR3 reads CSSSFRVAPSYSNQPQHF. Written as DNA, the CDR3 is TGTTCCAGCAGTTTCCGAGTGGCCCCTTCTTATAGCAATCAGCCCCAGCATTTT.

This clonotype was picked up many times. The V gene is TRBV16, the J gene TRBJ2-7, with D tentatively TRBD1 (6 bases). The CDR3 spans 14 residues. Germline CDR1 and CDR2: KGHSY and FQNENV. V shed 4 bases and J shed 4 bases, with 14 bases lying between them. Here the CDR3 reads CASSPGTSTYEQYF. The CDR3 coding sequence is TGTGCCAGCAGCCCCGGGACAAGCACGTACGAGCAGTACTTC.

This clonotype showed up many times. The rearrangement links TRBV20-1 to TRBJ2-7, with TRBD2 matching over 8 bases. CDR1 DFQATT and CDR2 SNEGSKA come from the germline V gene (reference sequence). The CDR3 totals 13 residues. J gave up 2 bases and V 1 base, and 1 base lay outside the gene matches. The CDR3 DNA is TGCAGTGCTAGAGGGACTAGCCCCTACGAGCAGTACTTC. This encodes CSARGTSPYEQYF.

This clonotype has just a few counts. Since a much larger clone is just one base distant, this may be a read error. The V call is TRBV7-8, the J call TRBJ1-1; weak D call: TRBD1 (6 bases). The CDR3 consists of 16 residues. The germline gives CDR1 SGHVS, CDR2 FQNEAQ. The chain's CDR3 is CAGSLTGQGLAGEAFF. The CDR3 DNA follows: TGTGCCGGCAGCTTAACGGGACAAGGGCTAGCCGGTGAAGCTTTCTTT. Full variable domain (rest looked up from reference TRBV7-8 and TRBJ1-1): GAGVSQSPRYKVAKRGQDVALRCDPISGHVSLFWYQQALGQGPEFLTYFQNEAQLDKSGLPSDRFFAERPEGSVSTLKIQRTQQEDSAVYLCAGSLTGQGLAGEAFFGQGTRLTVV.

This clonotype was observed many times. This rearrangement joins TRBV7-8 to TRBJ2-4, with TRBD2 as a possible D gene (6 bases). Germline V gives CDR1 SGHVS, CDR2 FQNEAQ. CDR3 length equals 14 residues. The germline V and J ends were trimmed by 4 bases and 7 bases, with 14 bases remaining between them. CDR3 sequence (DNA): TGTGCCAGCAGCTCCGGGACTCCGGAGAACATTCAGTACTTC. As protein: CASSSGTPENIQYF.

The CDR3 sequence is CASSRYGEKLFF. CDR3 sequence (DNA): TGTGCCAGCTCAAGATATGGTGAAAAACTGTTTTTT. The rearrangement uses TRBV18 and TRBJ1-4; no firm D call. Germline V gene data show CDR1 as KGHSH and CDR2 as LQKENI. This CDR3 has 12 residues. The V end was cut by 5 bases, the J end by 7 bases, with 8 bases between.

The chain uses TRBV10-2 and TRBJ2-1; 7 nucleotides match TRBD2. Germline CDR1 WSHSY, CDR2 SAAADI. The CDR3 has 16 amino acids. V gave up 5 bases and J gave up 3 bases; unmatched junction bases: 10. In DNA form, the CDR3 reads TGCGCCAGCAGTTTAACGGGAGGAGGGCGCTACAATGAGCAGTTCTTC. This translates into CASSLTGGGRYNEQFF.

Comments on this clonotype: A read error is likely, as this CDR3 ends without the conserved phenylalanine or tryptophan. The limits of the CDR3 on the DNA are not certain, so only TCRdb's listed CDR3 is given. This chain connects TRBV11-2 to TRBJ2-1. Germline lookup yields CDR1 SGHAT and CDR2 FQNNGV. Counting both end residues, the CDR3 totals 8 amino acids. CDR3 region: CASSLEIP.

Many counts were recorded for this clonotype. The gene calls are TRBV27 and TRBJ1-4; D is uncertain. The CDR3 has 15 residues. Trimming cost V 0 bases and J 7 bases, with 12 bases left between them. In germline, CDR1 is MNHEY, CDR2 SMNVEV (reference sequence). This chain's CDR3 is CASSLSPGSGEKLFF. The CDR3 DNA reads TGTGCCAGCAGTTTATCCCCGGGCTCTGGTGAAAAACTGTTTTTT.